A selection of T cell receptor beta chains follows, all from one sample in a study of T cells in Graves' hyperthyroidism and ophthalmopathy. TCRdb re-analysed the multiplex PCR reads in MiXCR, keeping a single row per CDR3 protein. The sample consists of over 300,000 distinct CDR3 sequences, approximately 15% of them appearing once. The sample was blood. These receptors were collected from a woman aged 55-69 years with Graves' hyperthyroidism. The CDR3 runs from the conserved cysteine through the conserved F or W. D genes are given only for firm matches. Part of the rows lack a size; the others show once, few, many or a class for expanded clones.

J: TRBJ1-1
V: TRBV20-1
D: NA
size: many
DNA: TGCAGTGCCCCCGGGGGGGGAAAAGCTTTCTTT
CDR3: CSAPGGGKAFF

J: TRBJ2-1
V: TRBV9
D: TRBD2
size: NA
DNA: TGTGCCAGCAGCCCCTGGGCTAGCGGGAGGAATGAGCAGTTCTTC
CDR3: CASSPWASGRNEQFF

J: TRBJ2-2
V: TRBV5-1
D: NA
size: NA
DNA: TGCGCCAGCAGCCGGGGAACCAGGGGTAGCGGGTACCCGAACACCGGGGAGCTGTTTTTT
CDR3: CASSRGTRGSGYPNTGELFF

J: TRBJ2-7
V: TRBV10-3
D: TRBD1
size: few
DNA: TGTGCCATCAGTAGGGACAGGGGCTACGAGCAGTACTTC
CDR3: CAISRDRGYEQYF

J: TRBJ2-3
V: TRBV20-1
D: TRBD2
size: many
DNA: TGCAGAGCGACGGGACTAGCGGGAGGCGGAGATACGCAGTATTTT
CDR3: CRATGLAGGGDTQYF

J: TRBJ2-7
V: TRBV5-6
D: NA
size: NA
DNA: TGTGCCAGCAGCCTCCCCGGGGTTAGATACTCCTACGAGCAGTACTTC
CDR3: CASSLPGVRYSYEQYF

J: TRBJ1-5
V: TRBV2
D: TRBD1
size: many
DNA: TGTGCCAGCACCGATGGACAGGGAGGTCAGCCCCAGCATTTT
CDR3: CASTDGQGGQPQHF

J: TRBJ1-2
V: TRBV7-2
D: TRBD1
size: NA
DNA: TGTGCCAGCCGGGTAACAGGGGGCAATTGGTATGGCTACACCTTC
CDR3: CASRVTGGNWYGYTF

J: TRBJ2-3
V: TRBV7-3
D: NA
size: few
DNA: TGTGCCACCCCTTGTTTCCCGGACACAGATACGCAGTATTTT
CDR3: CATPCFPDTDTQYF

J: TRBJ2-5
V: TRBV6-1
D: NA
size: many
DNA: TGTGCCAGCCGGCCAGGAGGCGGGGAGACCCAGTACTTC
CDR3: CASRPGGGETQYF

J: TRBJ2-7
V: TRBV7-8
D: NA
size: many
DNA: TGTGCCAGCAGCTTAGAAAGGGGGTTCATCTACGAGCAGTACTTC
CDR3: CASSLERGFIYEQYF

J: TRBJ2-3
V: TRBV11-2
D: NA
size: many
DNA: TGTGCCAGCAGTCCAAACGGGACACCTGACCCCACTAGCACAGATACGCAGTATTTT
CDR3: CASSPNGTPDPTSTDTQYF

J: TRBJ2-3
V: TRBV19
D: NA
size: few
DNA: TGTGCCGGTAGGACGGGTGGCGGTTTATTGGCAGATACGCAGTATTTT
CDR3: CAGRTGGGLLADTQYF

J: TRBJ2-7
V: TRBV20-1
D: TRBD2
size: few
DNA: TGCAGTGCCCAGCGGGGATTCTCCTACGAGCAGTACTTC
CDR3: CSAQRGFSYEQYF

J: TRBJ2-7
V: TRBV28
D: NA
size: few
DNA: TGTGCCAGCACAGGACTTAACTCCTGCGAGCAGTACTTC
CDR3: CASTGLNSCEQYF

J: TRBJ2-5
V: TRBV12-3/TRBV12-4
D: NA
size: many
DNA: TGTGCCAGCAGTTTTTCGTCGTGGTTACAAGAGACCCAGTACTTC
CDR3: CASSFSSWLQETQYF

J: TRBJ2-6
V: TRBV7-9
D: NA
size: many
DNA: TGTGCCCTTCGGGGGAGTGGGGCCAACGTCCTGACTTTC
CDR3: CALRGSGANVLTF

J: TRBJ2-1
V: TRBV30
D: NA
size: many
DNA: TGTGCCTGGAAGCAATGGAATGAGCAGTTCTTC
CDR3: CAWKQWNEQFF

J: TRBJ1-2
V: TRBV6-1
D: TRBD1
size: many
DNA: TGTGCCAGCAGTGTCACCAGGGGGGGAGGCTATGGCTACACCTTC
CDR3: CASSVTRGGGYGYTF

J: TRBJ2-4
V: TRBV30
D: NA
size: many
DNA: TGTGCCTGGAGGAAACGGCTAGCCAAAAACATTCAGTACTTC
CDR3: CAWRKRLAKNIQYF

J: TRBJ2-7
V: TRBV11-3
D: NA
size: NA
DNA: TGTGCCAGCAGCGCACAGGCCCTCTCCTACGAGCAGTACTTC
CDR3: CASSAQALSYEQYF

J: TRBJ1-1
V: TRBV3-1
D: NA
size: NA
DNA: TGTGCCAGCAGCCAACTGGGGGCCGGCACTGAAGCTTTCTTT
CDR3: CASSQLGAGTEAFF

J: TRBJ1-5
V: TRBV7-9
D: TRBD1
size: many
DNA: TGTGCCAGCAGCCTATGGACAGGGGGCAAGAGTAGGCCCCAGCATTTT
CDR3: CASSLWTGGKSRPQHF

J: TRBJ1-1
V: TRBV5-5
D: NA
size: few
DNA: TGTGCCAGCAGCTCCGGAACACAGGGGAACACTGAAGCTTTCTTT
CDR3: CASSSGTQGNTEAFF

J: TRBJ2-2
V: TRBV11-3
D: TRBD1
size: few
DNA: TGTGCCAGCAACAACCCCAACAGGGGCACCGGGGAGCTGTTTTTT
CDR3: CASNNPNRGTGELFF

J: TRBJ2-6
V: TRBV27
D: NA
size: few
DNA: TGTGCCAGCAGTTTAACCCTCAGGGTCTCTGGGGCCAACGTCCTGACTTTC
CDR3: CASSLTLRVSGANVLTF

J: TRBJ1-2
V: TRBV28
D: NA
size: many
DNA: TGTGCCAGCAGCCGAACAGGGAAGTGGGGCTACACCTTC
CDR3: CASSRTGKWGYTF

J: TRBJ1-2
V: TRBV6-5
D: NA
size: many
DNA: TGTGCCAGCAGTTACTCGACCTCGGGAGGGTATGGCTACACCTTC
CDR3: CASSYSTSGGYGYTF

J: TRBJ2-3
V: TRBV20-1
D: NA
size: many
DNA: TGCAGTGCTAGACCTTCTCCTGCAGATACGCAGTATTTT
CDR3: CSARPSPADTQYF

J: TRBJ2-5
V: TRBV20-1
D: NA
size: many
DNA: TGCAGTGCTAAAGGCTTCCCGGGCCAAGAGACCCAGTACTTC
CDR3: CSAKGFPGQETQYF

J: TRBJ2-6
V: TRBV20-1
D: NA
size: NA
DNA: TGCAGTGCTTGGGGACTGAACTCTGGGGCCAACGTCCTGACTTTC
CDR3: CSAWGLNSGANVLTF

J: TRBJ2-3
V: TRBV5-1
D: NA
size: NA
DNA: TGCGCCAGCAGCTCCCAGTCCTGGGGGGATACGCAGTATTTT
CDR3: CASSSQSWGDTQYF

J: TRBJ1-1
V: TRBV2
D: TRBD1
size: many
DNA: TGTGCCAGCAGTGAATTCAGGGGGCGGTTCACTGAAGCTTTCTTT
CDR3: CASSEFRGRFTEAFF

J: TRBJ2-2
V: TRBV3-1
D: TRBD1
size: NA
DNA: TGTGCCAGCAGAGCCTGGGACAGGGGGCGCCCCGGCGGGGAGCTGTTTTTT
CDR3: CASRAWDRGRPGGELFF

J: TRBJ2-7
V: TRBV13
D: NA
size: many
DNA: TGTGCCAGCAGCTTAGGCCTCCCGGGCCTCTCCTACGAGCAGTACTTC
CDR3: CASSLGLPGLSYEQYF

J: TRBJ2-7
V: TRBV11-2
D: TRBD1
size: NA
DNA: TGTGCCAGCAGCTTAGTGGGGGACAGAGAGCAGTACTTC
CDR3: CASSLVGDREQYF

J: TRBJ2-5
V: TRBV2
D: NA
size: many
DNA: TGTGCCAGCAGTGGACTAGCAGGGGCGGAGACCCAGTACTTC
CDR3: CASSGLAGAETQYF

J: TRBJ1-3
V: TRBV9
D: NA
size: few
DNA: TGTGCCAGCAGCGCCAGGCCCAGCTCTGGAAACACCATATATTTT
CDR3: CASSARPSSGNTIYF

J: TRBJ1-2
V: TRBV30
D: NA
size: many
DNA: TGTGCCTGGAGTGGGCAGGGCGCTAACTATGGCTACACCTTC
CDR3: CAWSGQGANYGYTF

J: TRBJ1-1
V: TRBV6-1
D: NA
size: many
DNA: TGTGCCAGCAGTACTCCTGTGGCGGGGAAGGTTGAAGCTTTCTTT
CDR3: CASSTPVAGKVEAFF

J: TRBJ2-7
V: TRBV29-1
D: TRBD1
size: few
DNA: TGCAGCGTCGTCTGGGACAGGGGAACCTCCTCCTACGAGCAGTACTTC
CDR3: CSVVWDRGTSSYEQYF

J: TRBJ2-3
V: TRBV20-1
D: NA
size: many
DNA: TGCAGTGCTAGAGATCCCAATACAGATACGCAGTATTTT
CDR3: CSARDPNTDTQYF

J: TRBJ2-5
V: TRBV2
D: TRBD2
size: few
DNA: TGTGCCAGCAGTGAAGCGCCAGGACTAGCGGGAGGGCCCGGAGAGACCCAGTACTTC
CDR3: CASSEAPGLAGGPGETQYF

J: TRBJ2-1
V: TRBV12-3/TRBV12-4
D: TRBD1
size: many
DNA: TGTGCCAGCAGTCCAAACAGGGGAAAGCAGTTCTTC
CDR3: CASSPNRGKQFF

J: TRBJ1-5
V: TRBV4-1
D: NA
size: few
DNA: TGCGCCAGCAGCCAAGGGACCCAAGGTCAGCCCCAGCATTTT
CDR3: CASSQGTQGQPQHF

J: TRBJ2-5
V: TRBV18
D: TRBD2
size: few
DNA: TGTGCCAGCTCACCAGATGCTAGCGGACAAGAGACCCAGTACTTC
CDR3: CASSPDASGQETQYF

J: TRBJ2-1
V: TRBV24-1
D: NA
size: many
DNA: TGTGCCACCAGTGATTTGCGGTTTTCCTACAATGAGCAGTTCTTC
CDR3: CATSDLRFSYNEQFF